This TCR beta chain was observed in a study of T cell repertoires in aging, cancer and after chemotherapy. In the study overall: Pre- and post-chemotherapy samples were paired from chronic lymphocytic leukemia patients treated with fludarabine- or bendamustine-based regimens. Study results and limitations: Hematological cancer patients had lymphoid organ infiltration that may impair thymic emigration or T cell expansion. Median generation probability rose over the chemotherapy interval in each cancer cohort, suggesting rebound thymic output. In cancer patients, declining TCR diversity with age involved lost richness and lost evenness.

As regards this clonotype: Antigen specificity is unknown. A much larger clone differs from this one at a single base, so this may be a read error.

Peripheral blood genomic DNA, not sorted cells or RNA, was the template. Rearranged V-D-J TRB sequences were amplified with a mixed TRB-A/B primer pool. MiXCR, applied by TCRdb to the multiplex PCR reads, yields one record per CDR3 protein. Of several thousand distinct CDR3 sequences in the sample, roughly 31% are singletons; the top ten hold approximately 8%. The CDR3 is 11 amino acids. From germline, CDR1 is GTSNPN and CDR2 SVGIG (reference sequence). J is TRBJ2-1 and V is TRBV30, with D possibly called TRBD1 or TRBD2 (5 bases each). Sequenced material: blood. The TCR sequence derives from a human donor with a blood cancer. Here the CDR3 reads CACSEGNEKFF. The DNA for the CDR3 is TGTGCCTGTTCAGAGGGGAATGAGAAGTTCTTC.